Listed below are T cell receptor beta chains from one sample, sequenced in a study of blood T cell repertoires in COVID-19. The protocol was immunoSEQ multiplex PCR, while the TCRdb copy is restricted to in-frame clones and leaves out a portion. This sample yields 55,000 to 75,000 clones, of which about 83% are seen a single time; around 23% belongs to the top ten. Sequenced sample: peripheral blood. Receptors were obtained from a human donor in a cohort sampled during active COVID-19. Each CDR3 is given with its conserved first and last residue. Clone size is stated in some rows and not others, as once, few, many or a class when expanded.

v_gene: TRBV7-2; abundance: NA; CDR3aa: CASSLEVTGGGYTF
v_gene: TRBV12-3/TRBV12-4; abundance: NA; CDR3aa: CASSSGDGYTF
v_gene: TRBV10-2; abundance: NA; CDR3aa: CASSQRDTGELFF
v_gene: TRBV3-1/TRBV3-2; abundance: few; CDR3aa: CASSQDRVGEQYF
v_gene: TRBV19; abundance: few; CDR3aa: CASSNPGGTYVPEQYF
v_gene: TRBV13; abundance: NA; CDR3aa: CASSKNWAENTIYF
v_gene: TRBV7-9; abundance: NA; CDR3aa: CASSLRGSGVDEQYF
v_gene: TRBV5-1; abundance: NA; CDR3aa: CASSAAQGNTEAFF
v_gene: TRBV24-1; abundance: NA; CDR3aa: CATSRAGANEQFF
v_gene: TRBV5-4; abundance: NA; CDR3aa: CASSLAAGTSYEQYF
v_gene: TRBV19; abundance: NA; CDR3aa: CASSKARGGLGNQPQHF
v_gene: TRBV28; abundance: few; CDR3aa: CASNTGYYQPQHF
v_gene: TRBV19; abundance: NA; CDR3aa: CASSRTGPDEKLFF
v_gene: TRBV28; abundance: NA; CDR3aa: CASSSKNTEAFF
v_gene: TRBV5-1; abundance: many; CDR3aa: CASSVAGAQYEQYF
v_gene: TRBV30; abundance: once; CDR3aa: CAWCTGSNQPQHF
v_gene: TRBV5-5; abundance: NA; CDR3aa: CASSSKKQGGGNTIYF
v_gene: TRBV7-2; abundance: NA; CDR3aa: CASSSRRGATSTDTQYF
v_gene: TRBV6-5; abundance: NA; CDR3aa: CASATEAYNSPLHF
v_gene: TRBV30; abundance: NA; CDR3aa: CAWIGTANTEAFF
v_gene: TRBV18; abundance: NA; CDR3aa: CASSLIVVGTSGGYNEQFF
v_gene: TRBV27; abundance: NA; CDR3aa: CASRGLAGDYEQYF
v_gene: TRBV28; abundance: NA; CDR3aa: CASSLGTGEWEKLFF
v_gene: TRBV10-1; abundance: NA; CDR3aa: CASSESTGQETQYF
v_gene: TRBV6-1; abundance: NA; CDR3aa: CASSELPSAGNQPQHF
v_gene: TRBV11-2; abundance: NA; CDR3aa: CASSFGTGGRGEQYF
v_gene: TRBV5-1; abundance: NA; CDR3aa: CASSLTLTQETQYF
v_gene: TRBV7-2; abundance: NA; CDR3aa: CASSLSGRTNEQFF
v_gene: TRBV6-2/TRBV6-3; abundance: NA; CDR3aa: CASSYGTSGGAKYTGELFF
v_gene: TRBV2; abundance: once; CDR3aa: CASSREGSGGSDTQYF
v_gene: TRBV9; abundance: NA; CDR3aa: CASSVGLAGAAGEQYF
v_gene: TRBV15; abundance: few; CDR3aa: CATSRRLDDNEQFF
v_gene: TRBV25-1; abundance: NA; CDR3aa: CASSDVRGIGETQYF
v_gene: TRBV7-2; abundance: NA; CDR3aa: CASSLTGKLNQPQHF
v_gene: TRBV7-6; abundance: NA; CDR3aa: CASSRVAELYNEQFF
v_gene: TRBV28; abundance: NA; CDR3aa: CASSEGGETQYF
v_gene: TRBV27; abundance: NA; CDR3aa: CASSWTGYGEAFF
v_gene: TRBV5-4; abundance: NA; CDR3aa: CASSLGGEVAEAFF
v_gene: TRBV6-2/TRBV6-3; abundance: NA; CDR3aa: CASSSKTGLGNQPQHF
v_gene: TRBV19; abundance: NA; CDR3aa: CASSYGRTYEQYF
v_gene: TRBV2; abundance: NA; CDR3aa: CASSNRGLYGYTF
v_gene: TRBV5-4; abundance: NA; CDR3aa: CASSMDRGNTGELFF